Here is one T cell receptor beta chain with its context. Antigen: not known. The sample comes from a study of OX40 agonist ivuxolimab in advanced cancers. Looking at the study overall: Of mixed ages from 23 to 79 and averaging around 60 years, the group was 65% to 85% male. General observations from the study: The mean number of expanded clones was higher in CD8+ T cells than in CD4+.

Looked up from germline, CDR1 is LNHDA and CDR2 is SQIVND (reference sequence). Trimming cost V 3 bases and J 3 bases, with 10 bases left between them. The CDR3 spans 14 residues. Sequencing used immunoSEQ multiplex PCR; TCRdb keeps in-frame clones, though not all of them. The data contain around 62,000 clones, more than 75% of them seen just once; the ten biggest clones take up about 0.68%. This TCR was recovered from an adult with an advanced solid tumor such as melanoma, head and neck, liver or kidney cancer. Here the sequenced sample was CD4+ or CD8+ T cells sorted from blood, taken in a trial of the OX40 agonist ivuxolimab. This sequence joins TRBV19 and TRBJ2-3; D call uncertain. The CDR3, as DNA: TGTGCCAGTAGTATTAGTTCAGTAACAGATACGCAGTATTTT. This translates into CASSISSVTDTQYF.